The 26 T cell receptor beta chains below all came from one sample that was sequenced in a study of blood T cell repertoires in COVID-19. TCRdb's table, derived via immunoSEQ multiplex PCR, lists solely in-frame clones and lacks some. Found here are about 210,000 clones, 88% of them singletons; the top ten hold 0.72%. The specimen sequenced was peripheral blood. These receptors came from a man aged 35 to 55 with acute or convalescent COVID-19.

The chain employs TRBV7-8 and TRBJ2-2, with a possible D match to TRBD1 (6 bases). Germline V gene sequence: CDR1 SGHVS, CDR2 FQNEAQ. The length of the CDR3 is 15 residues. V was shortened by 6 bases and J by 0 bases, with 11 bases between the two germline ends. The CDR3 region has the DNA TGTGCCAGCAGTCAACAGGGCGCGAACACCGGGGAGCTGTTTTTT. Protein product: CASSQQGANTGELFF.

The rearrangement links TRBV7-3 to TRBJ2-1, with 10 positions matching TRBD2. CDR3 length: 14 residues. Germline values: CDR1 SGHTA, CDR2 FQGTGA. V shed 3 bases and J 9 bases; nucleotides not matched to a gene: 5. The CDR3 bases are TGTGCCAGCAGCTTCGGGACTAGCGACAGTGAGCAGTTCTTC. Its protein product is CASSFGTSDSEQFF.

This chain joins TRBV19 and TRBJ2-3, with no clear D. The CDR3 runs to 14 residues. V was clipped by 3 bases and J by 6 bases, with 13 bases between them. CDR1 is LNHDA, CDR2 SQIVND, per germline (reference sequence). The CDR3 nucleotides read TGTGCCAGTAGTATCCGGCTAGTAGGTGATACGCAGTATTTT. Translation: CASSIRLVGDTQYF. Based on the CDR3 plus reference TRBV19 and TRBJ2-3, the full variable domain is DGGITQSPKYLFRKEGQNVTLSCEQNLNHDAMYWYRQDPGQGLRLIYYSQIVNDFQKGDIAEGYSVSREKKESFPLTVTSAQKNPTAFYLCASSIRLVGDTQYFGPGTRLTVL.

The CDR3: CASSLDREGAFF. The CDR3 DNA is TGTGCCAGCAGCTTGGACAGGGAGGGAGCTTTCTTT. The chain links TRBV3-1 (or the pseudogene TRBV3-2) to TRBJ1-1, with 8 bases that match TRBD1. Per the germline V gene, CDR1 is LGHDT and CDR2 is YNNKEL (reference sequence). The CDR3 is 12 amino acids. Unmatched junction bases numbered 6, after V lost 5 bases and J lost 10 bases.

The CDR3 DNA follows: TGTGCCAGCCTTTTACTTGGTGGAGTCGGCGCTTTCTTT. Translating gives CASLLLGGVGAFF. The genes are TRBV18 and TRBJ1-1, with D unresolved. The CDR3 is 13 amino acids. Between the trimmed V and J ends, which lost 8 bases and 11 bases, there was a span of 21 bases. Germline CDR1 and CDR2: KGHSH and LQKENI.

This chain's CDR3 is CASSFTGGPPQHF. The CDR3 coding sequence is TGTGCCAGCAGTTTTACAGGGGGGCCGCCCCAGCATTTT. The chain couples TRBV6-5 to TRBJ1-5; 8 nucleotides match TRBD1. The germline V gene encodes CDR1 MNHEY and CDR2 SVGAGI. V shed 4 bases and J 9 bases; nucleotides not matched to a gene: 5. CDR3 length: 13 residues.

The gene calls are TRBV9 and TRBJ2-7, with D hard to call. Germline loops: CDR1 SGDLS, CDR2 YYNGEE. Trimming took 0 bases from V and 6 from J, leaving 10 bases between them. The CDR3 has 13 amino acids. CDR3 in amino acids: CASSVERVGEQYF. Here the CDR3 DNA reads TGTGCCAGCAGCGTAGAGCGTGTGGGCGAGCAGTACTTC.

V usage is TRBV18 and J usage is TRBJ2-2, with 7 bases identical to TRBD1. J lost 0 bases, V lost 4 bases, and 5 bases had no gene match. CDR3 size: 16 residues. Germline-derived CDR1 and CDR2 are KGHSH and LQKENI. The CDR3 sequence: CASSLRQGPNTGELFF. The DNA for the CDR3 is TGTGCCAGCTCACTGCGACAGGGACCGAACACCGGGGAGCTGTTTTTT.

This sequence joins TRBV19 and TRBJ2-4; tentative D call: TRBD2 (7 bases). This CDR3 region has 16 residues. Looked up from germline, CDR1 is LNHDA and CDR2 is SQIVND (reference sequence). Deletions cut 7 bases from V and 6 bases from J, with 22 bases between. CDR3 in DNA: TGTGCCAGTAAAGAATACGGGGGGCATCCGGGAAACATTCAGTACTTC. It is translated as CASKEYGGHPGNIQYF.

V gene TRBV5-4 combines with J gene TRBJ2-2, with D possibly TRBD2 on 6 matching bases. V gave up 0 bases and J gave up 1 base, with 13 bases separating them. The CDR3 consists of 17 residues. In germline, CDR1 is SGHNT, CDR2 YYREEE (reference sequence). CDR3 nucleotides: TGTGCCAGCAGCTTGGCGGGGAGGCTCCAGAACACCGGGGAGCTGTTTTTT. This gives the protein CASSLAGRLQNTGELFF.

The chain carries TRBV19 and TRBJ1-1; a weak D match, TRBD1 (5 bases). CDR3 length equals 12 residues. V was clipped by 8 bases and J by 10 bases, with 17 bases between them. Germline V CDR1 and CDR2: LNHDA, SQIVND (reference sequence). The CDR3 DNA sequence: TGTGCCAGTCGACCCGGTGGGGCGCCAGCTTTCTTT. As protein: CASRPGGAPAFF.

The rearrangement links TRBV3-1 (or the pseudogene TRBV3-2) to TRBJ2-1; 13 nucleotides line up with TRBD2. The germline gives CDR1 LGHDT, CDR2 YNNKEL (reference sequence). V dropped 0 bases and J dropped 5; count of bases not matched to a gene: 4. The CDR3 is made up of 17 amino acids. The CDR3 loop is CASSQDRGLAGHNEQFF. CDR3 DNA sequence: TGTGCCAGCAGCCAAGATAGGGGACTAGCGGGACACAATGAGCAGTTCTTC.

The rearrangement uses TRBV27 and TRBJ1-1, with 10 bases matching TRBD1. Germline CDR1 is MNHEY and CDR2 is SMNVEV (reference sequence). Trimming took 5 bases from V and 1 from J; bases not matched to a gene: 7. The CDR3 has 16 amino acids. For the CDR3, the DNA is TGTGCCAGCAGTGATCCGGGACAGGGGCAGAACACTGAAGCTTTCTTT. It is translated as CASSDPGQGQNTEAFF.

The chain links TRBV19 to TRBJ1-2; D may be TRBD1 (6 bases). In germline, CDR1 is LNHDA, CDR2 SQIVND (reference sequence). V dropped 1 base and J dropped 8 bases, with 14 bases sitting between them. This CDR3 is 14 amino acids long. The CDR3 sequence is CASSIVGGVYGYTF. CDR3 in DNA: TGTGCCAGTAGTATAGTTGGGGGCGTGTACGGCTACACCTTC.

J is TRBJ2-5 and V is TRBV14, with TRBD2 as a possible D gene (6 bases). From germline, CDR1 is SGHDN and CDR2 FVKESK. Trimming took 4 bases from V and 2 from J, leaving 11 bases between them. The CDR3 spans 14 residues. The CDR3 protein is CASSRGTFQETQYF. The CDR3, as DNA: TGTGCCAGCAGCCGGGGGACTTTTCAAGAGACCCAGTACTTC.

This chain uses TRBV6-2 or TRBV6-3 with TRBJ1-1, with TRBD1 matching 7 bases. The CDR3 is 15 amino acids. J was trimmed by 5 bases and V by 5 bases; bases with no gene match: 11. CDR1 and CDR2 from the germline V gene are MNHEY and SVGEGT. DNA for the CDR3: TGTGCCAGCAGTCAAGGGACAGCCGGTGGGACTGAAGCTTTCTTT. Protein: CASSQGTAGGTEAFF.

This clone was recorded once. CDR3 sequence reads: CASSDRWDTEAFF. The CDR3 bases are TGTGCCTCTTCGGACAGATGGGACACTGAAGCTTTCTTT. The J gene is TRBJ1-1, the V gene TRBV19, with TRBD1 as a possible D gene (6 bases). Germline V gene sequence: CDR1 LNHDA, CDR2 SQIVND (reference sequence). The CDR3 covers 13 residues. Trimming took 11 bases from V and 3 from J, leaving 16 bases between them.

The genes are TRBV6-2 or TRBV6-3 and TRBJ1-5; D gene uncertain. Trimming stripped 6 bases from V and 4 bases from J, with 10 bases between. Germline assignment: CDR1 MNHEY and CDR2 SVGEGT. The CDR3 totals 13 residues. The CDR3 sequence is CASSPMRNQPQHF. CDR3 coding DNA: TGTGCCAGCAGCCCGATGAGGAATCAGCCCCAGCATTTT.

This chain uses TRBV7-8 with TRBJ2-7, with 9 bases matching TRBD2. Germline assignment: CDR1 SGHVS and CDR2 FQNEAQ. With 1 base clipped from V and 0 bases from J, the junction kept 1 base outside the gene matches. CDR3 length: 15 residues. The CDR3 loop is CASSLGLADSYEQYF. In DNA form, the CDR3 reads TGTGCCAGCAGCTTAGGACTAGCGGACTCCTACGAGCAGTACTTC.

V gene TRBV15 combines with J gene TRBJ2-5; 9 bases are shared with TRBD2. Trimming at V came to 5 bases and at J to 5 bases, leaving 12 bases not matched to a gene. The CDR3 contains 16 residues. Germline V lookup: CDR1 LNHNV, CDR2 YYDKDF (reference sequence). Here the CDR3 DNA reads TGTGCCACCAGCCCCCTAGTAGCGGGAGCAGGGGAGACCCAGTACTTC. It codes for CATSPLVAGAGETQYF.

J is TRBJ2-7 and V is TRBV2; no firm D call. The germline CDR1 and CDR2 sequences are SNHLY and FYNNEI. The V end was cut by 11 bases, the J end by 2 bases, with 13 bases between. The length of the CDR3 is 12 residues. DNA of the CDR3: TGTGCCGGCCGGGTCGTTCCCTACGAGCAGTACTTC. Residues: CAGRVVPYEQYF.

For this clone: A junction end diverges from the germline sequence, so it may reflect a read error. The chain couples TRBV29-1 to TRBJ2-1; D is perhaps TRBD2 (5 bases). The germline gives CDR1 SQVTM, CDR2 ANQGSEA. The CDR3 sequence is 13 residues long. The CDR3 bases are TGCAGCTTTGATATACCAGGAGGTCCAACGCAGTTCTTC. It yields the protein CSFDIPGGPTQFF.

The chain employs TRBV21-1 and TRBJ1-2. TRBV21-1 is a listed pseudogene. The CDR3 is 16 amino acids. CDR3 in DNA: TGTGCCAGCAGCAAATCGGGGAGGGGCAGGGGCTATGGCTACACCTTC. Translation: CASSKSGRGRGYGYTF.

The chain uses TRBV27 and TRBJ2-7; 8 nucleotides align to TRBD1. CDR3 length equals 15 residues. With V trimmed by 2 bases and J by 1 base, 4 bases remained unmatched. Looked up from germline, CDR1 is MNHEY and CDR2 is SMNVEV (reference sequence). The CDR3 region is CASSLGRGHSYEQYF. CDR3 DNA sequence: TGTGCCAGCAGTTTAGGCAGGGGGCATTCCTACGAGCAGTACTTC.

CDR3 protein: CASSQEYSSYEQYF. The CDR3 DNA reads as TGCGCCAGCAGCCAAGAATATAGCTCCTACGAGCAGTACTTC. V and J are TRBV4-1 and TRBJ2-7, with unresolved D. V gave up 0 bases and J gave up 0 bases, with 6 bases separating them. The CDR3 sequence is 14 residues long. From germline, CDR1 is MGHRA and CDR2 YSYEKL.

Only a few counts were recorded for this clone. This sequence joins TRBV5-5 and TRBJ2-1; no definite D call. This CDR3 has 13 amino acids. CDR1 SGHKS and CDR2 YYEKEE come from the germline V gene (reference sequence). V was cut by 7 bases and J by 0 bases, with 8 bases left in between. The CDR3 sequence: CASGGPSYNEQFF. Written as DNA, the CDR3 is TGTGCCAGCGGCGGTCCCTCCTACAATGAGCAGTTCTTC.